This TCR beta chain was profiled in a study of CXCR3-negative and CXCR3-positive naive CD8 T cells. Study-wide results and limits: Naive cells, whether CXCR3-negative or CXCR3-positive, had similar TRBV-TRBJ usage, while memory cells differed.

The V gene's germline CDR1 is MNHEY and CDR2 SVGEGT. This CDR3 contains 14 residues. On this clonotype itself: Antigen: not known.

The authors made the TRB cDNA libraries by 5' RACE using UMI labels. Reanalyzing the 5' RACE reads, TCRdb keeps one entry per CDR3 protein, without DNA. The ten top clones account for 20%, within a sample of under 70,000 distinct CDR3 sequences. The sequence came from a human donor in good health. Some clones in this sample may be carry-over from other donors' samples. The chain joins TRBV6-2 or TRBV6-3 to TRBJ1-5; the TCRdb call, TRBD1, lacks DNA for checking. The sample comprised memory CD8+ T cells from blood. The CDR3: CASSSPRENQPQHF.